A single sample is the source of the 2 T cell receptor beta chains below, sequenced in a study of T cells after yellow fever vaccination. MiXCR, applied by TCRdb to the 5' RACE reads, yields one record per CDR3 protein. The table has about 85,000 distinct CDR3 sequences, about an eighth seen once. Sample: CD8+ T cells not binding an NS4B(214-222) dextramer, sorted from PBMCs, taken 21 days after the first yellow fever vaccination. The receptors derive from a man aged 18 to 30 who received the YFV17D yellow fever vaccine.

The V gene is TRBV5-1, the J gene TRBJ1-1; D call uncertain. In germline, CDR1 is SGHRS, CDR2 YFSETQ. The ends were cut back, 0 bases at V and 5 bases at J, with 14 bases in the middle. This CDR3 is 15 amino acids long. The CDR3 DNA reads TGCGCCAGCAGCTTGGGGGCAGGTGAAAGAACTGAAGCTTTCTTT. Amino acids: CASSLGAGERTEAFF.

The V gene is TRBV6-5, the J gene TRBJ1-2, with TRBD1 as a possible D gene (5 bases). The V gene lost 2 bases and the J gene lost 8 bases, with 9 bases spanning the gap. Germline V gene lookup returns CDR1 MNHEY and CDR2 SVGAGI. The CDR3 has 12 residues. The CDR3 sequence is CASSYRGEGYTF. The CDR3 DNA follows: TGTGCCAGCAGTTACCGGGGGGAAGGCTACACCTTC.